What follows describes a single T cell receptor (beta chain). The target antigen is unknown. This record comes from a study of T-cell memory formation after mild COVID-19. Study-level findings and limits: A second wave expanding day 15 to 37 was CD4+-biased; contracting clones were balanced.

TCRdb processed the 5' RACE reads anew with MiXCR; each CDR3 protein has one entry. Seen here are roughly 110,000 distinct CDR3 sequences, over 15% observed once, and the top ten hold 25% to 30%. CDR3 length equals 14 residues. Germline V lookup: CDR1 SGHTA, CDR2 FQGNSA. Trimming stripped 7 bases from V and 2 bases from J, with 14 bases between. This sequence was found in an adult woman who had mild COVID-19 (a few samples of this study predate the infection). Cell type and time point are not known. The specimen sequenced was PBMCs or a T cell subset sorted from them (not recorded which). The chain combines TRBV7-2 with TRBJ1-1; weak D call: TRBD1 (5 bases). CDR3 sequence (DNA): TGTGCCAGCATCCCGGGAGGGGTTAACACTGAAGCTTTCTTT. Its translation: CASIPGGVNTEAFF.